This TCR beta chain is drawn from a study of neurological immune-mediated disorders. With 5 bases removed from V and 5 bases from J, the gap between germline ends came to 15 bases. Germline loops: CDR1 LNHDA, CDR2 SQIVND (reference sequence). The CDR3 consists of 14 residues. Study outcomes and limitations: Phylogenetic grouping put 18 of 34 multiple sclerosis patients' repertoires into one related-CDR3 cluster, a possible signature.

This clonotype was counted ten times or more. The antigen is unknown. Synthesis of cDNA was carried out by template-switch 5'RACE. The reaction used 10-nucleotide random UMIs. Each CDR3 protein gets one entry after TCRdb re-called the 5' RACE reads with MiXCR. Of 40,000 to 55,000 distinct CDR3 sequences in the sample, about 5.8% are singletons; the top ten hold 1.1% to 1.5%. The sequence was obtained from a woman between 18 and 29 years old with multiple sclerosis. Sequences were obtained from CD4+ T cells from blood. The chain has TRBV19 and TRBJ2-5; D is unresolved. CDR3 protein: CASSSTWRRETQYF. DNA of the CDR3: TGTGCCAGTAGTTCAACATGGAGAAGGGAGACCCAGTACTTC.